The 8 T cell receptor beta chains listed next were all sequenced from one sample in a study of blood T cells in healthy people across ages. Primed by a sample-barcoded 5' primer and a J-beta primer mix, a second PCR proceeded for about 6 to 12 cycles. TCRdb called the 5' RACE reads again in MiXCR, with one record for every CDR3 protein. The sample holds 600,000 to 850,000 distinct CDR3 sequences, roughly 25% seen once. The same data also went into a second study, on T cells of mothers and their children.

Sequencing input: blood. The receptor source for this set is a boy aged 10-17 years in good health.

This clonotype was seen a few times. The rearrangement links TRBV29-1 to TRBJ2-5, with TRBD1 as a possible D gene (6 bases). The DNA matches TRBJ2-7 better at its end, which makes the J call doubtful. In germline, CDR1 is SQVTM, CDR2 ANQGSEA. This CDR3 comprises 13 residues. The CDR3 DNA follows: TGCAGCGCTCTGGACAGCTCAAACTACGAGCAGTACTTC. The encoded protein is CSALDSSNYEQYF.

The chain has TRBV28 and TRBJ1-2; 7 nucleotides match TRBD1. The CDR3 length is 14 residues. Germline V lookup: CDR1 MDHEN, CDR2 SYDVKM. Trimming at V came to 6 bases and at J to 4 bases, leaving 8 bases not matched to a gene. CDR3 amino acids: CASRLMDRLYGYTF. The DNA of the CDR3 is TGTGCCAGCAGACTAATGGACAGGCTCTATGGCTACACCTTC.

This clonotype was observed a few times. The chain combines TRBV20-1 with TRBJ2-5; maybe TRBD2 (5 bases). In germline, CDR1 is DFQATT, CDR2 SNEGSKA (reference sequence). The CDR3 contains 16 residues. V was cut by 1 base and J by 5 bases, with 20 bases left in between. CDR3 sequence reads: CSARVPGGRTGETQYF. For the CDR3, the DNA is TGCAGTGCTAGAGTTCCCGGTGGAAGAACGGGGGAGACCCAGTACTTC.

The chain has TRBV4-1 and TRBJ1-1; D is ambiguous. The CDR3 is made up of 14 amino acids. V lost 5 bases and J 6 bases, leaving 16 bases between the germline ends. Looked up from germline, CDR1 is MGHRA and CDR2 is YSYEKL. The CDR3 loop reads CASSKVAEIAEAFF. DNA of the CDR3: TGCGCCAGCAGCAAGGTAGCGGAGATCGCTGAAGCTTTCTTT.

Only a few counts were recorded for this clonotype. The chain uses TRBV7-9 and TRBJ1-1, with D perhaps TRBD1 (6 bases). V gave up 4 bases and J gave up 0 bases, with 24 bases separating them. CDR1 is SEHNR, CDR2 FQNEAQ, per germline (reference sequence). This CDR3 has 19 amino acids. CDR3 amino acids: CASSSLGDWGHYMNTEAFF. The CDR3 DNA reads TGTGCCAGCAGCTCCTTAGGGGATTGGGGACACTACATGAACACTGAAGCTTTCTTT. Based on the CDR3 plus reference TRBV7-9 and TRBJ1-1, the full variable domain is DTGVSQNPRHKITKRGQNVTFRCDPISEHNRLYWYRQTLGQGPEFLTYFQNEAQLEKSRLLSDRFSAERPKGSFSTLEIQRTEQGDSAMYLCASSSLGDWGHYMNTEAFFGQGTRLTVV.

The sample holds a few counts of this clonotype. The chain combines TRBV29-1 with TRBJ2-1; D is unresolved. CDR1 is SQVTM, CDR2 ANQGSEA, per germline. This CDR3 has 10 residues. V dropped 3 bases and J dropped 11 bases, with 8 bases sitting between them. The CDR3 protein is CSVETPKQFF. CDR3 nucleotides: TGCAGCGTTGAGACTCCGAAGCAGTTCTTC.

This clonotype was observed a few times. The CDR3 bases are TGTGCCAGCAGCCACACTCGGAGCACTGAAGCTTTCTTT. It encodes CASSHTRSTEAFF. The rearrangement uses TRBV4-2 and TRBJ1-1; D unclear. Trimming stripped 3 bases from V and 4 bases from J, with 9 bases between. The CDR3 runs to 13 residues. Germline-derived CDR1 and CDR2 are LGHNA and YNFKEQ.

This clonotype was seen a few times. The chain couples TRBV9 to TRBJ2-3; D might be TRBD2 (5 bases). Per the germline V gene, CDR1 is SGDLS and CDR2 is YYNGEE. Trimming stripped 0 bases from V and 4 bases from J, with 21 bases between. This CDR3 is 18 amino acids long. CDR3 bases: TGTGCCAGCAGCGTAGCGGCCGGGGTAGGCCCTATCGCAGATACGCAGTATTTT. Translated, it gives CASSVAAGVGPIADTQYF.